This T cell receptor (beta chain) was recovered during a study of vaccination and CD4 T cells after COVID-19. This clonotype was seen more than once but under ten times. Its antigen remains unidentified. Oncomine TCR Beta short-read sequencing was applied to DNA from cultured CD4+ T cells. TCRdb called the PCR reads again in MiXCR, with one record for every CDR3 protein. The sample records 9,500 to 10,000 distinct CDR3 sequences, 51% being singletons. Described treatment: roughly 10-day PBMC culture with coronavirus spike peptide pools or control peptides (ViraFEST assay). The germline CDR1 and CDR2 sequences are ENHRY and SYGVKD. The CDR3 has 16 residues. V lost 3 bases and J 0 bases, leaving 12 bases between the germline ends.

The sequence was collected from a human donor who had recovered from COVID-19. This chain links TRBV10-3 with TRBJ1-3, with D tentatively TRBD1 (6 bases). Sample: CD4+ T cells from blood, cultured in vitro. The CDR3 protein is CAISDSGAPSGNTIYF. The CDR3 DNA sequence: TGTGCCATCAGTGACTCAGGGGCCCCCTCTGGAAACACCATATATTTT.